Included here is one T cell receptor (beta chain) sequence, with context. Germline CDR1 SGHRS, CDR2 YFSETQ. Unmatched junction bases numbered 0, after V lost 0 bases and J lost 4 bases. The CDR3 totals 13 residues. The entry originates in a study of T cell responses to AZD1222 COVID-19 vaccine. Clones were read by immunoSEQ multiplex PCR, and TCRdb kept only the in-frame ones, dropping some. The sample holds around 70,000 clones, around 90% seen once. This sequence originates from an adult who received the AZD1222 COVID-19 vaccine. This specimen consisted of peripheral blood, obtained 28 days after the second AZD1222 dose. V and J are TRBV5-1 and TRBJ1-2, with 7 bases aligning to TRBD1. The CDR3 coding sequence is TGCGCCAGCAGCTTGGGGGACAGCTATGGCTACACCTTC. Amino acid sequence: CASSLGDSYGYTF.